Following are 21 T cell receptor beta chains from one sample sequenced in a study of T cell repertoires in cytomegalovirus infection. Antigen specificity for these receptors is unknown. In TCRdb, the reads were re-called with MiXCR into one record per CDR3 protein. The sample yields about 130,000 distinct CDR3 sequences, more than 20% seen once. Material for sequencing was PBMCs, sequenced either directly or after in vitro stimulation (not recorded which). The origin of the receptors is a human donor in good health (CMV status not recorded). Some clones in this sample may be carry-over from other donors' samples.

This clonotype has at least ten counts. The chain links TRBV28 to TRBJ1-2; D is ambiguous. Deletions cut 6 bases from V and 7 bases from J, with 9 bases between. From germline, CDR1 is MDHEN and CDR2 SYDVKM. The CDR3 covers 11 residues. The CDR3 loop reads CASRTGGGYTF. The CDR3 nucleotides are TGTGCCAGCAGGACTGGTGGTGGCTACACCTTC.

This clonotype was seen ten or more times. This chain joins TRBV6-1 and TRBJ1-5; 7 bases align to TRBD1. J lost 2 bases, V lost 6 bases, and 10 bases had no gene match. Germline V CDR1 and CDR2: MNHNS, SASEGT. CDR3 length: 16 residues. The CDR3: CASSRQGMGGNQPQHF. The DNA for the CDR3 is TGTGCCAGCAGCCGACAGGGAATGGGAGGCAATCAGCCCCAGCATTTT.

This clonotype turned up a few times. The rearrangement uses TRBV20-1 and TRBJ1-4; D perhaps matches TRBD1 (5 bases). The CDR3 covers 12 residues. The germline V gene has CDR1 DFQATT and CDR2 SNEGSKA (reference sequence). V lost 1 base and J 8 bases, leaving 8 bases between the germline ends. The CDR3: CSARGDGEKLFF. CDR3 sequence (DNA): TGCAGTGCTAGAGGGGACGGGGAAAAACTGTTTTTT.

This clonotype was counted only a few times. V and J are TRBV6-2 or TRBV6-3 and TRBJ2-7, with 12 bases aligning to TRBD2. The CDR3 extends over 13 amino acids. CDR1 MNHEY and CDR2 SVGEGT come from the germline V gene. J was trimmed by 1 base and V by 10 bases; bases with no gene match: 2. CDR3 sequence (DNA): TGTGCCACCGGACTAGCGGGATCCTACGAGCAGTACGTC. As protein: CATGLAGSYEQYV.

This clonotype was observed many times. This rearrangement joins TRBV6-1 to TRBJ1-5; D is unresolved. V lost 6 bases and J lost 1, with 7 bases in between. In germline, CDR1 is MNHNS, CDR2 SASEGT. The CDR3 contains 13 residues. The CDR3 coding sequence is TGTGCCAGCAGGGACGGGAGCAATCAGCCCCAGCATTTT. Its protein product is CASRDGSNQPQHF.

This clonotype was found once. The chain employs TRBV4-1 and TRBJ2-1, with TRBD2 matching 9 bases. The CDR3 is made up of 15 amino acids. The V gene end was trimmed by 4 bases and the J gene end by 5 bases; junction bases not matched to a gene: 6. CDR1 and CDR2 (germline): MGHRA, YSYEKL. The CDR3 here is CASSRRLAENNEQFF. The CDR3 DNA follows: TGCGCCAGCAGCCGCCGACTAGCGGAAAACAATGAGCAGTTCTTC.

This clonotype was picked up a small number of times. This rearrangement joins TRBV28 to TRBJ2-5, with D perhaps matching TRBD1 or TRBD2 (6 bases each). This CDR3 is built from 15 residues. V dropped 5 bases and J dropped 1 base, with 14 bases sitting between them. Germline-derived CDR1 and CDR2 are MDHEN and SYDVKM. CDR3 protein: CASSTPSGAQETQYF. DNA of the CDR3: TGTGCCAGCAGTACCCCGTCGGGGGCCCAAGAGACCCAGTACTTC.

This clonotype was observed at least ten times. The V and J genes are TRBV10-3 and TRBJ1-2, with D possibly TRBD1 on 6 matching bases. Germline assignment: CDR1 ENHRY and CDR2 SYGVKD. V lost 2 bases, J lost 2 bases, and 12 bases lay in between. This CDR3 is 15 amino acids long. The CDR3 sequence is CAISEGRGQNYGYTF. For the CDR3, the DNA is TGTGCCATCAGTGAGGGCAGGGGCCAAAACTATGGCTACACCTTC.

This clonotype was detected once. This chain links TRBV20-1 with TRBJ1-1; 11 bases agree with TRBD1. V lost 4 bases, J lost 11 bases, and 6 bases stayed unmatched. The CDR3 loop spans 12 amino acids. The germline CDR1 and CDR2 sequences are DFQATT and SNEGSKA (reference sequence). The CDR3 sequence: CSAKPGQGGAFF. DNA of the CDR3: TGCAGTGCTAAACCGGGACAGGGGGGTGCTTTCTTT.

Here the CDR3 reads CATSRAHYEQFF. The CDR3 DNA reads as TGTGCCACCAGCAGAGCCCATTATGAGCAGTTCTTC. This chain joins TRBV15 and TRBJ2-1; D is unresolved. Germline values: CDR1 LNHNV, CDR2 YYDKDF (reference sequence). The CDR3 contains 12 residues. Trimming cost V 1 base and J 8 bases, with 6 bases left between them.

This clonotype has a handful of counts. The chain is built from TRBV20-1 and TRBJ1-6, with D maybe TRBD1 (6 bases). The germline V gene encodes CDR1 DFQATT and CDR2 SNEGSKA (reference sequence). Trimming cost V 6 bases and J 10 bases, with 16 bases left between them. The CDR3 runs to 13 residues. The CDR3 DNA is TGCAGTGCCCCGGGACAACCGAAATCACCCCTCCACTTT. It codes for CSAPGQPKSPLHF.

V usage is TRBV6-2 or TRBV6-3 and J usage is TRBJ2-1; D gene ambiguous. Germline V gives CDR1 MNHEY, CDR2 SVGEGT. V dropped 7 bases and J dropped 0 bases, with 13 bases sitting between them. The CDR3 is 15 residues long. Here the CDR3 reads CASTRDGLSYNEQFF. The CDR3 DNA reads TGTGCCAGCACCAGAGATGGGCTCTCCTACAATGAGCAGTTCTTC.

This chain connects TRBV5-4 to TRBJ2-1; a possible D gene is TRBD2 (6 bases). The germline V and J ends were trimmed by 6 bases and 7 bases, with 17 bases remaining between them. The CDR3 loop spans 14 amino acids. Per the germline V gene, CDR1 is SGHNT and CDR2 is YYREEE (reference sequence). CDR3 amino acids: CASTGDAQGNEQFF. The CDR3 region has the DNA TGTGCCAGCACGGGGGACGCTCAAGGGAATGAGCAGTTCTTC.

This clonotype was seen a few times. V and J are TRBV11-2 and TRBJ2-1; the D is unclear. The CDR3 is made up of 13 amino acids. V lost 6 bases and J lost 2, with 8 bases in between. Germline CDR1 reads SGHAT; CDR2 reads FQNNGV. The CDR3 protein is CASRGRAYNEQFF. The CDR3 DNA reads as TGTGCCAGCAGGGGCCGGGCCTACAATGAGCAGTTCTTC.

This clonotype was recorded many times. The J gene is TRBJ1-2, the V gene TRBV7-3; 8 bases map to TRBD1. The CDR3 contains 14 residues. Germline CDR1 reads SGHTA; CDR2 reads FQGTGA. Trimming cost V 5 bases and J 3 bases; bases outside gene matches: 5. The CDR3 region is CASSPGQGYYGYTF. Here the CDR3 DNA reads TGTGCCAGCAGCCCCGGACAGGGATACTATGGCTACACCTTC.

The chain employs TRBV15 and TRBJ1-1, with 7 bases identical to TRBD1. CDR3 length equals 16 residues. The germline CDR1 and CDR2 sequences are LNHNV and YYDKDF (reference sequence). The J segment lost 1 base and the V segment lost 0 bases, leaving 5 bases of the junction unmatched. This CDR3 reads CATSRDPTGQNTEAFF. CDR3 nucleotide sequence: TGTGCCACCAGCAGAGATCCGACAGGGCAGAACACTGAAGCTTTCTTT.

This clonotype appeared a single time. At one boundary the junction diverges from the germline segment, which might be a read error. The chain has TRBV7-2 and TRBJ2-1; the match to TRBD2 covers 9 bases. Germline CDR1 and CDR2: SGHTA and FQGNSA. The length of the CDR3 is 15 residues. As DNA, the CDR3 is TGTGCCAACAGCCCCGGGACTAGCCCCAAGGATGAGCAGTTCTTC. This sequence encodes CANSPGTSPKDEQFF.

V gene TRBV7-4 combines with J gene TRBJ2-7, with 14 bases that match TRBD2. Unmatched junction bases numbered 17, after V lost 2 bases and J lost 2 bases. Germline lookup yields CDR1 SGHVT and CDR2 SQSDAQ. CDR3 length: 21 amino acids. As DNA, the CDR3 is TGTGCCAGCAGCTTAAGGGACTTAAGACTAGCGGGAGGGCAAAATGCCTACGAGCAGTACTTC. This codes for CASSLRDLRLAGGQNAYEQYF.

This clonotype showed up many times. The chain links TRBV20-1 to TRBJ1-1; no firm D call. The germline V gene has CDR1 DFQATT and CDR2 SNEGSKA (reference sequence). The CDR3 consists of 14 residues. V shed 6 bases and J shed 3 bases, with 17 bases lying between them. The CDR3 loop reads CSAKIRTGYTEAFF. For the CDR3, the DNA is TGCAGTGCGAAGATACGGACCGGGTACACTGAAGCTTTCTTT.

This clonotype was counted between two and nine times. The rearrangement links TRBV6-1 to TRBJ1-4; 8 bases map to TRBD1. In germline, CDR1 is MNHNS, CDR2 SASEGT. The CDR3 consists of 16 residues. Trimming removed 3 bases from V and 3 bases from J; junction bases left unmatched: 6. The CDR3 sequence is CASSDPGQGSNEKLFF. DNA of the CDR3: TGTGCCAGCAGTGATCCCGGACAGGGTTCTAATGAAAAACTGTTTTTT.

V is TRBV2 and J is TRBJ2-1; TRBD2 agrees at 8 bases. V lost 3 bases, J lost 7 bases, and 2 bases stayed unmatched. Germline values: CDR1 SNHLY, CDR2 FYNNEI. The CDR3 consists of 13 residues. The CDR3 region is CASSDASGNEQFF. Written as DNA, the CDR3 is TGTGCCAGCAGTGACGCTAGCGGGAATGAGCAGTTCTTC.